The present entry profiles one T cell receptor (beta chain) with its context. The antigen remains unidentified. The data were obtained in a study of T cell responses to AZD1222 COVID-19 vaccine. Regarding the study as a whole: Donors skewed white British and female; clonal diversity was possibly underestimated. Sampled repertoires all dated from after the peak T cell response.

Profiling relied on immunoSEQ multiplex PCR, and the TCRdb table lists in-frame clones only, not all of them. The sample gives about 140,000 clones, 80% to 95% of which show up once; about 2.5% is in the top ten. This receptor was taken from an adult in good health. The sequencing here drew on peripheral blood, taken on day 0 of AZD1222 vaccination.

CDR3 loop: CASSIRGGGIYEQYF. The CDR3 bases are TGTGCCAGCAGCATTAGGGGCGGGGGGATTTACGAGCAGTACTTC. This chain uses TRBV13 with TRBJ2-7; 8 bases are a match to TRBD2. Trimming at V came to 5 bases and at J to 4 bases, leaving 10 bases not matched to a gene. This CDR3 spans 15 amino acids. Germline CDR1 and CDR2: PRHDT and FYEKMQ (reference sequence). Based on the CDR3 plus reference TRBV13 and TRBJ2-7, the full variable domain is AAGVIQSPRHLIKEKRETATLKCYPIPRHDTVYWYQQGPGQDPQFLISFYEKMQSDKGSIPDRFSAQQFSDYHSELNMSSLELGDSALYFCASSIRGGGIYEQYFGPGTRLTVT.